The 7 T cell receptor beta chains reported below all come from one sample, sequenced in a study of blood T cells in healthy people across ages. With a J-beta primer mix and a sample-barcoded 5' primer, a second PCR ran roughly 6 to 11 cycles. Each CDR3 protein gets one entry after TCRdb re-called the 5' RACE reads with MiXCR. The profile covers about 1.6 million distinct CDR3 sequences, with roughly a third appearing a single time and approximately 11% taken by the ten largest. Sequencing was done on a sample of blood. These receptors originate from a woman in her thirties in good health.

This sequence joins TRBV5-1 and TRBJ2-1; possible D gene TRBD1, 5 bases. Germline CDR1 reads SGHRS; CDR2 reads YFSETQ. V was trimmed by 2 bases and J by 4 bases, leaving 13 bases between them. This CDR3 is 15 amino acids long. The CDR3 DNA is TGCGCCAGCAGCTTCGGTCCTAGGGGATACAATGAGCAGTTCTTC. The encoded protein is CASSFGPRGYNEQFF. The variable domain in full, completed from reference TRBV5-1 and TRBJ2-1, reads KAGVTQTPRYLIKTRGQQVTLSCSPISGHRSVSWYQQTPGQGLQFLFEYFSETQRNKGNFPGRFSGRQFSNSRSEMNVSTLELGDSALYLCASSFGPRGYNEQFFGPGTRLTVL.

The V call is TRBV4-1, the J call TRBJ1-5, with D unclear. This CDR3 is built from 15 residues. The V gene lost 1 base and the J gene lost 3 bases, with 10 bases spanning the gap. Germline CDR1 is MGHRA and CDR2 is YSYEKL. The CDR3 DNA reads as TGCGCCAGCAGCCAAGTCCCGGGGATCAATCAGCCCCAGCATTTT. It yields the protein CASSQVPGINQPQHF.

The gene calls are TRBV10-1 and TRBJ2-3; D gene unclear. The V gene lost 10 bases and the J gene lost 1 base, with 9 bases spanning the gap. Germline CDR1 and CDR2: WNHNN and SYGVQD (reference sequence). The CDR3 totals 12 residues. The CDR3 protein is CAITAGTDTQYF. The CDR3 region has the DNA TGCGCCATTACGGCCGGCACAGATACGCAGTATTTT.

In its sample, this clonotype was seen many times. This chain joins TRBV18 and TRBJ2-7; D ambiguous. V dropped 0 bases and J dropped 6 bases, with 6 bases sitting between them. This CDR3 is 12 amino acids long. From germline, CDR1 is KGHSH and CDR2 LQKENI. The chain's CDR3 is CASSPPMGEQYF. The CDR3 DNA is TGTGCCAGCTCACCACCAATGGGCGAGCAGTACTTC.

V usage is TRBV5-1 and J usage is TRBJ2-1, with TRBD2 identical over 11 bases. This CDR3 comprises 18 residues. J gave up 4 bases and V 3 bases, and 12 bases lay outside the gene matches. Per germline, CDR1 SGHRS and CDR2 YFSETQ. The CDR3 DNA reads as TGCGCCAGCAGCTCGCCGGACTATAGCGGGGGGGTGTACAATGAGCAGTTCTTC. This translates into CASSSPDYSGGVYNEQFF. Together with reference TRBV5-1 and TRBJ2-1, the CDR3 gives the full variable domain: KAGVTQTPRYLIKTRGQQVTLSCSPISGHRSVSWYQQTPGQGLQFLFEYFSETQRNKGNFPGRFSGRQFSNSRSEMNVSTLELGDSALYLCASSSPDYSGGVYNEQFFGPGTRLTVL.

The J gene is TRBJ1-1, the V gene TRBV12-5; D gene uncertain. V was pared by 7 bases and J by 0 bases, with 30 bases between. From germline, CDR1 is LGHNT and CDR2 FRNRAP. CDR3 length equals 20 residues. This CDR3 reads CASANQTIADPRRMNTEAFF. CDR3 DNA sequence: TGTGCTAGTGCCAACCAGACGATAGCGGACCCTCGCAGGATGAACACTGAAGCTTTCTTT.

The chain is built from TRBV20-1 and TRBJ2-1; perhaps D is TRBD1 or TRBD2 (5 bases each). Deletions cut 4 bases from V and 6 bases from J, with 22 bases between. The CDR3 is 16 residues long. Per the germline V gene, CDR1 is DFQATT and CDR2 is SNEGSKA (reference sequence). The CDR3 loop reads CSAKVGVAKTFNEQFF. The DNA for the CDR3 is TGCAGTGCTAAGGTGGGGGTTGCTAAAACTTTCAATGAGCAGTTCTTC.